Sequencing of this T cell receptor beta chain was carried out in a study of blood T cell repertoires in COVID-19. Overall study context: COVID-19 samples from acute and convalescent phases originated in the United States, Italy and Spain.

Generated by immunoSEQ multiplex PCR, the TCRdb table keeps only in-frame clones and is missing some. The sample contains a few hundred thousand clones, more than 65% of which appear only once. What was sequenced was peripheral blood. This clonotype was sampled from a human donor with acute or convalescent COVID-19. The donor label of this sample is uncertain.

The CDR3 DNA is TGTGCCAGCAGTTTATGGCAACAGGGTAACTATGGCTACACCTTC. This encodes CASSLWQQGNYGYTF. The chain is built from TRBV28 and TRBJ1-2, with D tentatively TRBD1 (6 bases). Germline V gene lookup returns CDR1 MDHEN and CDR2 SYDVKM. The CDR3 spans 15 residues. Between the trimmed V and J ends, which lost 0 bases and 1 base, there was a span of 9 bases.